The sequence of this TCR beta chain was determined in a study of beta chain features in type 1 diabetes. In its sample, this clone was seen a few times. Its specificity is unknown. Trimming removed 3 bases from V and 5 bases from J, with 14 bases in between. CDR3 size: 14 residues. In germline, CDR1 is KGHSH, CDR2 LQKENI. What was sequenced were expressed TCRB transcripts, since all of the isolated RNA had been reverse transcribed. TCRdb keeps only in-frame clones here, not all; method: immunoSEQ multiplex PCR. The repertoire has about 280,000 clones, 15% of them found once; the top ten carry about 0.014%. Study findings and constraints: The study found moderately but significantly shorter TCRB CDR3s in all four CD4+ subsets of Type 1 diabetes patients.

The TCR originated in a man younger than 35 with type 1 diabetes. This chain uses TRBV18 with TRBJ2-7; D call uncertain. Sequenced material: naive CD4+ T cells from blood. The CDR3 DNA reads as TGTGCCAGCTCACCCACCCCAACTACTAACGAGCAGTACTTC. Translation gives CASSPTPTTNEQYF.